One sample yielded the 6 T cell receptor beta chains listed below, sequenced in a study of blood T cell repertoires in COVID-19. Profiling relied on immunoSEQ multiplex PCR, and the TCRdb table lists in-frame clones only, not all of them. The sample contains some 260,000 clones, 80% to 90% of which appear only once. Sequencing input: PBMCs or T cells enriched from blood (not recorded which). The receptors were gathered from a man in his forties or fifties who had recovered from COVID-19.

The CDR3 DNA follows: TGTGCCAGCAGCTTAACCGGGAGGGCCTCCAATGAGCAGTTCTTC. This codes for CASSLTGRASNEQFF. The chain recombines TRBV13 with TRBJ2-1, with TRBD2 identical over 8 bases. This CDR3 spans 15 amino acids. Germline V CDR1 and CDR2: PRHDT, FYEKMQ (reference sequence). The J segment lost 6 bases and the V segment lost 2 bases, leaving 6 bases of the junction unmatched.

This chain uses TRBV18 with TRBJ1-1; maybe TRBD1 (6 bases). Trimming took 4 bases from V and 1 from J, leaving 13 bases between them. There are 15 residues in the CDR3. Germline CDR1 is KGHSH and CDR2 is LQKENI. CDR3 region: CASSRLSRGNTEAFF. CDR3 coding DNA: TGTGCCAGCTCACGCCTCAGCAGGGGGAACACTGAAGCTTTCTTT. Full variable domain (remainder filled in from reference TRBV18 and TRBJ1-1): NAGVMQNPRHLVRRRGQEARLRCSPMKGHSHVYWYRQLPEEGLKFMVYLQKENIIDESGMPKERFSAEFPKEGPSILRIQQVVRGDSAAYFCASSRLSRGNTEAFFGQGTRLTVV.

The chain joins TRBV6-5 to TRBJ2-2; the D gene is possibly TRBD2 (5 bases). Germline CDR1 and CDR2: MNHEY and SVGAGI. The CDR3 sequence is 14 residues long. The germline V and J ends were trimmed by 7 bases and 7 bases, with 16 bases remaining between them. The CDR3 DNA sequence: TGTGCCAGCACCTTGATCCCGGGGAGCGGGGAGCTGTTTTTT. The encoded protein is CASTLIPGSGELFF.

This rearrangement joins TRBV16 to TRBJ2-5, with a weak D call TRBD1 (5 bases). The ends were cut back, 0 bases at V and 4 bases at J, with 9 bases in the middle. The CDR3 is made up of 14 amino acids. Looked up from germline, CDR1 is KGHSY and CDR2 is FQNENV. The CDR3 sequence: CASSQSQGTETQYF. CDR3 coding DNA: TGTGCCAGCAGCCAATCGCAGGGAACAGAGACCCAGTACTTC.

This sequence joins TRBV7-9 and TRBJ2-7; 7 bases agree with TRBD1. Germline V gene data show CDR1 as SEHNR and CDR2 as FQNEAQ (reference sequence). The trim removed 4 bases at V and 1 base at J, leaving 7 bases unmatched. CDR3 length: 15 residues. The CDR3 is CASSSMGQLSYEQYF. The DNA of the CDR3 is TGTGCCAGCAGCTCCATGGGACAGCTGTCCTACGAGCAGTACTTC. Full variable domain (missing parts from reference TRBV7-9 and TRBJ2-7): DTGVSQNPRHKITKRGQNVTFRCDPISEHNRLYWYRQTLGQGPEFLTYFQNEAQLEKSRLLSDRFSAERPKGSFSTLEIQRTEQGDSAMYLCASSSMGQLSYEQYFGPGTRLTVT.

The DNA of the CDR3 is TGTGCCAGTAGTAGAGGGAAGGTAGATAGAACTGAAGCTTTCTTT. Residues: CASSRGKVDRTEAFF. J is TRBJ1-1 and V is TRBV19; the D is unclear. There are 15 residues in the CDR3. Germline assignment: CDR1 LNHDA and CDR2 SQIVND (reference sequence). Trimming took 4 bases from V and 5 from J, leaving 17 bases between them. Looking up the rest from reference TRBV19 and TRBJ1-1 gives the full variable domain: DGGITQSPKYLFRKEGQNVTLSCEQNLNHDAMYWYRQDPGQGLRLIYYSQIVNDFQKGDIAEGYSVSREKKESFPLTVTSAQKNPTAFYLCASSRGKVDRTEAFFGQGTRLTVV.